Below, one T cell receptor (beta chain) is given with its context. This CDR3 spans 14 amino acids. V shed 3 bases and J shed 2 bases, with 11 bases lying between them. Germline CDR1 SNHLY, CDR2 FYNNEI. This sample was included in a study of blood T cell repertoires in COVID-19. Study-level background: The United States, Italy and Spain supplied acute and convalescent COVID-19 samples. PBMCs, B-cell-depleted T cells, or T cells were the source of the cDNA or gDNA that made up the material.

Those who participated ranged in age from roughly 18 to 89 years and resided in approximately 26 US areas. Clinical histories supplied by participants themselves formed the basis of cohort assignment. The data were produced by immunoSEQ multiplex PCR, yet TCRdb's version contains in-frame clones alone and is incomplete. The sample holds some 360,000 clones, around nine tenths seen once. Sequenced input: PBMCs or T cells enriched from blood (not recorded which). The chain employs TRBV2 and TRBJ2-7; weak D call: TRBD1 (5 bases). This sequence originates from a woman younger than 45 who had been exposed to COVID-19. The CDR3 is CASSDVAGPYEQYF. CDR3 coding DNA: TGTGCCAGCAGTGATGTTGCAGGGCCCTACGAGCAGTACTTC.